This is a list of T cell receptor beta chains from one sample in a study of cytomegalovirus exposure and HLA in healthy donors. The protocol was immunoSEQ multiplex PCR, while the TCRdb copy is restricted to in-frame clones and leaves out a portion. The sample yields 140,000 to 150,000 clones, 75% to 80% seen once. Sequenced input: PBMCs. Source of these receptors: a woman between 18 and 29 years old in good health and CMV-seropositive. Each CDR3 is given with its conserved first and last residue. D genes are given only for firm matches. The size field is filled for only some rows; it gives once, few, many or a size class.

size: -; J: TRBJ1-5; V: TRBV7-8; D: -; DNA: TGTGCCAGCAGCTTAAGCCCGGGTCGTCACAATCAGCCCCAGCATTTT; CDR3: CASSLSPGRHNQPQHF
size: once; J: TRBJ2-1; V: TRBV27; D: -; DNA: TGTGCCAGCAGTTTTGGCCAACCCAACAATGAGCAGTTCTTC; CDR3: CASSFGQPNNEQFF
size: -; J: TRBJ1-4; V: TRBV4-1; D: TRBD1; DNA: TGCGCCAGCCGGGGACAGATTAATGAAAAACTGTTTTTT; CDR3: CASRGQINEKLFF
size: -; J: TRBJ1-1; V: TRBV19; D: TRBD1; DNA: TGTGCCAGTAGTATTGGAATGGGACAGGCGAACACTGAAGCTTTCTTT; CDR3: CASSIGMGQANTEAFF
size: -; J: TRBJ1-4; V: TRBV7-9; D: TRBD1; DNA: TGTGCCAGCAGCTTGGGACAGGGGACTGAAAAACTGTTTTTT; CDR3: CASSLGQGTEKLFF
size: once; J: TRBJ1-5; V: TRBV7-9; D: -; DNA: TGTGCCAGCAGCTCCCCCGAGGCAGCGGATCAGCCCCAGCATTTT; CDR3: CASSSPEAADQPQHF
size: -; J: TRBJ2-1; V: TRBV27; D: -; DNA: TGTGCCAGCAGTTCTCCACTCATGCGGGGAACAGGCAATGAGCAGTTCTTC; CDR3: CASSSPLMRGTGNEQFF
size: -; J: TRBJ1-1; V: TRBV30; D: TRBD1; DNA: TGTGCCTGGACGGACAGGTTGGACACTGAAGCTTTCTTT; CDR3: CAWTDRLDTEAFF
size: -; J: TRBJ2-5; V: TRBV12-5; D: TRBD1; DNA: TGTGCTAGTGGTATCGGACAGGGGGGGACCCAGTACTTC; CDR3: CASGIGQGGTQYF
size: -; J: TRBJ2-7; V: TRBV11-2; D: -; DNA: TGTGCCAGCAGCTTACCATACGGACAGCTCTACGAGCAGTACTTC; CDR3: CASSLPYGQLYEQYF
size: few; J: TRBJ1-2; V: TRBV18; D: -; DNA: TGTGCCAGCTCACCACTATCGGGGGAGACCACCAATGGCTACACCTTC; CDR3: CASSPLSGETTNGYTF
size: few; J: TRBJ2-7; V: TRBV25-1; D: TRBD2; DNA: TGTGCCAGCAGTCGAGCGGGGGCCTACGAGCAGTACTTC; CDR3: CASSRAGAYEQYF
size: -; J: TRBJ1-4; V: TRBV5-1; D: TRBD1; DNA: TGCGCCAGCAAACACGGGACAGGGCGTCGTAATGAAAAACTGTTTTTT; CDR3: CASKHGTGRRNEKLFF
size: -; J: TRBJ1-1; V: TRBV7-9; D: -; DNA: TGTGCCAGCAGCCCCCAATGGGGGGGCCGTGTTATGAACACTGAAGCTTTCTTT; CDR3: CASSPQWGGRVMNTEAFF
size: -; J: TRBJ2-2; V: TRBV11-2; D: TRBD1; DNA: TGTGCCAGCAGCTTAGAACCCAGGACAGGGGGAGGGGAGCTGTTTTTT; CDR3: CASSLEPRTGGGELFF
size: few; J: TRBJ2-7; V: TRBV6-1; D: TRBD1; DNA: TGTGCCAGCAGTGACATTCACGGGACAGTCCACGAGCAGTACTTC; CDR3: CASSDIHGTVHEQYF
size: -; J: TRBJ2-7; V: TRBV11-2; D: TRBD2; DNA: TGTGCCAGCAGCCCCTCGGCGGGGGGTTTCTACGAGCAGTACTTC; CDR3: CASSPSAGGFYEQYF
size: once; J: TRBJ2-2; V: TRBV5-1; D: -; DNA: TGCGCCAGCAGCCTACAGGGCCCGAACACCGGGGAGCTGTTTTTT; CDR3: CASSLQGPNTGELFF